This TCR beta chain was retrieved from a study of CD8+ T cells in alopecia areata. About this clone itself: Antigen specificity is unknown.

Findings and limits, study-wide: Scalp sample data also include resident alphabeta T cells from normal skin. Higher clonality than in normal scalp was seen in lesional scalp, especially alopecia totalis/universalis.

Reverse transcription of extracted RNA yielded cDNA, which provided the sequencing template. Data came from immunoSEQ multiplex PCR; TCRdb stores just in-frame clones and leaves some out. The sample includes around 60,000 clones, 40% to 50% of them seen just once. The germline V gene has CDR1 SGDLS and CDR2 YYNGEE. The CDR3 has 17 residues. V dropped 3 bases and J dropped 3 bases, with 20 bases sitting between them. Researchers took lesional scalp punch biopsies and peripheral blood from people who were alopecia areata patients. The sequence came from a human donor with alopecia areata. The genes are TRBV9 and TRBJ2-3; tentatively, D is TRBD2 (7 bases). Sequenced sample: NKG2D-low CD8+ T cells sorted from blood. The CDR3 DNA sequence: TGTGCCAGCAGCGAACCGGGGGGCGAAATGGGGACAGATACGCAGTATTTT. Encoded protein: CASSEPGGEMGTDTQYF.